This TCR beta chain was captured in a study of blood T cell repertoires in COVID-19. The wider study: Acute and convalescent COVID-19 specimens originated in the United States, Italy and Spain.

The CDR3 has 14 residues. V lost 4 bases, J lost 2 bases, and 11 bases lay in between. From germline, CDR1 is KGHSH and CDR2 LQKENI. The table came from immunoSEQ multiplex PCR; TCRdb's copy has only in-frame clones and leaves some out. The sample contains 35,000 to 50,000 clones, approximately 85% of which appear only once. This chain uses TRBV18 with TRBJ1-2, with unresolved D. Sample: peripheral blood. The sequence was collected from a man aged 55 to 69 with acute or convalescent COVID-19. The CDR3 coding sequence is TGTGCCAGCTCACTGGGCGCGGGAAACTATGGCTACACCTTC. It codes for CASSLGAGNYGYTF.